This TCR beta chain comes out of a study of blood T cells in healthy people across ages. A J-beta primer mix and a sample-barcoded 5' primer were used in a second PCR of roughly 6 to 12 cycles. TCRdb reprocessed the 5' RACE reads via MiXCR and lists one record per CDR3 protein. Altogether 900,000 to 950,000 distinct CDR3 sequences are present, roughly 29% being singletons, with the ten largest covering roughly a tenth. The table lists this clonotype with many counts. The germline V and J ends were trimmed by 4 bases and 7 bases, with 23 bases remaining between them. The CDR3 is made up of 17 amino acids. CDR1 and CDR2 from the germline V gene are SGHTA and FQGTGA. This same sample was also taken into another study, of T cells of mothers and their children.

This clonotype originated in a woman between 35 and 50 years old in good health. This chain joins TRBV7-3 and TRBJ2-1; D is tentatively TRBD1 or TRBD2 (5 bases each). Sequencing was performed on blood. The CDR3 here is CASSSTPRGFRGNEQFF. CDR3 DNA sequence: TGTGCCAGCAGCTCCACCCCCCGGGGCTTCCGGGGAAATGAGCAGTTCTTC.